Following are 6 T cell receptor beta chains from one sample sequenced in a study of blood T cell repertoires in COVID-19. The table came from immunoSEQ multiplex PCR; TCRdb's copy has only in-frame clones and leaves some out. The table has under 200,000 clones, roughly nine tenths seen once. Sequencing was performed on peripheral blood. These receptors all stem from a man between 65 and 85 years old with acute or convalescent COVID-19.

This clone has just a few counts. The CDR3 bases are TGTGCCAGCCGACAGGGGCAAAACTCTGGGGCCAACGTCCTGACTTTC. This translates into CASRQGQNSGANVLTF. The rearrangement uses TRBV11-2 and TRBJ2-6; 8 positions match TRBD1. Trimming took 8 bases from V and 0 from J; bases not matched to a gene: 6. The CDR3 covers 16 residues. Germline loops: CDR1 SGHAT, CDR2 FQNNGV.

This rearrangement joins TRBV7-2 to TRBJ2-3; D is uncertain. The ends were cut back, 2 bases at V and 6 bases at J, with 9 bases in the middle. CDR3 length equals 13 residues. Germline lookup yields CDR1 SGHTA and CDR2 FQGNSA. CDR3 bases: TGTGCCAGCAGCTTAAACCTATTGGATACGCAGTATTTT. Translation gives CASSLNLLDTQYF. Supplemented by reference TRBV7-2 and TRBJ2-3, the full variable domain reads GAGVSQSPSNKVTEKGKDVELRCDPISGHTALYWYRQSLGQGLEFLIYFQGNSAPDKSGLPSDRFSAERTGGSVSTLTIQRTQQEDSAVYLCASSLNLLDTQYFGPGTRLTVL.

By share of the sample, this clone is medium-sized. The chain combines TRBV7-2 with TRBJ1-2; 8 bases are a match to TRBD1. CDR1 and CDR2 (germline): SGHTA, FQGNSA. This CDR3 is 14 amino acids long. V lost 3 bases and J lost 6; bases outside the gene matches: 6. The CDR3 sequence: CASSLDRAVHGYTF. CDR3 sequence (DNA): TGTGCCAGCAGCTTGGACAGGGCGGTCCATGGCTACACCTTC.

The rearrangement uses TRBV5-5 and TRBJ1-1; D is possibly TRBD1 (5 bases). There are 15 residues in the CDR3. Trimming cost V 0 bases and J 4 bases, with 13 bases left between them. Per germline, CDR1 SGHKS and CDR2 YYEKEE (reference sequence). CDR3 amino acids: CASSLGWRDGTEAFF. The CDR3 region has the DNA TGTGCCAGCAGCTTGGGGTGGAGGGACGGCACTGAAGCTTTCTTT.

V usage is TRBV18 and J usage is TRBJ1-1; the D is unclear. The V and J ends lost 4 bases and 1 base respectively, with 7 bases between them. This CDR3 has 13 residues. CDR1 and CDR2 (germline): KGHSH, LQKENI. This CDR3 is CASSRTENTEAFF. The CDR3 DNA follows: TGTGCCAGCTCACGTACAGAGAACACTGAAGCTTTCTTT.

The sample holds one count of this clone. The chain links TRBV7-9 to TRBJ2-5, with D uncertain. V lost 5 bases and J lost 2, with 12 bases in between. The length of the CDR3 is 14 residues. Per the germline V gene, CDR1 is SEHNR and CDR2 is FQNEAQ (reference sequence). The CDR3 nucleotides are TGTGCCAGCAGCCCCTCCAGGAATCAAGAGACCCAGTACTTC. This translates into CASSPSRNQETQYF.